Listed here are 17 T cell receptor beta chains from one sample, sequenced in a study of T cell responses to AZD1222 COVID-19 vaccine. Libraries were prepared by immunoSEQ multiplex PCR; TCRdb keeps only in-frame clonotypes and omits some of them. The top ten clones hold 4% of a sample with about 140,000 clones, more than 85% of them seen once. The sequenced sample was peripheral blood, obtained 28 days after the second AZD1222 dose. The receptors derive from an adult who received the AZD1222 COVID-19 vaccine.

The rearrangement links TRBV15 to TRBJ1-1; the D is unclear. This CDR3 has 12 amino acids. Trimming removed 1 base at V and 5 bases at J, with 5 bases between. CDR1 is LNHNV and CDR2 is YYDKDF in the germline V gene (reference sequence). The CDR3 spells CATSRGMTEAFF. The CDR3 region has the DNA TGTGCCACCAGCAGAGGGATGACTGAAGCTTTCTTT.

CDR3 sequence reads: CASSPDGLGEQYF. The CDR3 DNA follows: TGTGCCAGCTCACCTGACGGCTTGGGGGAGCAGTACTTC. The chain has TRBV18 and TRBJ2-7; the D is unclear. V gave up 3 bases and J gave up 7 bases, with 13 bases separating them. The CDR3 covers 13 residues. CDR1 KGHSH and CDR2 LQKENI come from the germline V gene.

The count of this clone is one. The chain joins TRBV5-1 to TRBJ2-7; 7 bases align to TRBD2. CDR1 is SGHRS, CDR2 YFSETQ, per germline. CDR3 length equals 15 residues. Trimming cost V 0 bases and J 3 bases; bases outside gene matches: 6. Here the CDR3 DNA reads TGCGCCAGCAGCTTGGCCGAGGGACTATACTACGAGCAGTACTTC. Translation: CASSLAEGLYYEQYF.

This chain connects TRBV19 to TRBJ2-2, with a tentative D call TRBD1 (5 bases). Germline V lookup: CDR1 LNHDA, CDR2 SQIVND (reference sequence). V shed 6 bases and J shed 8 bases, with 13 bases lying between them. The CDR3 has 13 residues. DNA for the CDR3: TGTGCCAGTAGCTGGGGCATCGGAGGGGAGCTGTTTTTT. It specifies CASSWGIGGELFF.

V gene TRBV4-1 combines with J gene TRBJ2-1; D is unclear. Germline V gene data show CDR1 as MGHRA and CDR2 as YSYEKL. Trimming stripped 2 bases from V and 10 bases from J, with 15 bases between. The length of the CDR3 is 14 residues. The CDR3 DNA reads TGCGCCAGCAGCCAAAAGGGTGCCCGAGAAGAGCAGTTCTTC. Its translation: CASSQKGAREEQFF.

The chain recombines TRBV9 with TRBJ2-7; TRBD1 matches at 7 bases. Germline lookup yields CDR1 SGDLS and CDR2 YYNGEE. The CDR3 extends over 15 amino acids. V was pared by 3 bases and J by 5 bases, with 11 bases of the junction left unmatched. In DNA, the CDR3 is TGTGCCAGCAGCGAACAGGGGACCCCTGGCAACGAGCAGTACTTC. As protein: CASSEQGTPGNEQYF.

The gene calls are TRBV2 and TRBJ2-7; 7 nucleotides agree with TRBD1. The germline V gene encodes CDR1 SNHLY and CDR2 FYNNEI. CDR3 size: 16 residues. J was trimmed by 0 bases and V by 7 bases; bases with no gene match: 12. The DNA of the CDR3 is TGTGCCAGCACCGGAGGACACTCAGGGGGCTCCTACGAGCAGTACTTC. Translating gives CASTGGHSGGSYEQYF.

The rearrangement joins TRBV7-9 to TRBJ1-2, with 7 bases identical to TRBD1. This CDR3 is built from 15 residues. From germline, CDR1 is SEHNR and CDR2 FQNEAQ (reference sequence). V shed 7 bases and J 3 bases; nucleotides not matched to a gene: 11. In nucleotides, the CDR3 is TGTGCCAGCACCCGGCCTTCGGGACAGTACTATGGCTACACCTTC. It is translated as CASTRPSGQYYGYTF. The complete variable domain, with remaining parts taken from reference TRBV7-9 and TRBJ1-2, reads DTGVSQNPRHKITKRGQNVTFRCDPISEHNRLYWYRQTLGQGPEFLTYFQNEAQLEKSRLLSDRFSAERPKGSFSTLEIQRTEQGDSAMYLCASTRPSGQYYGYTFGSGTRLTVV.

The V and J genes are TRBV7-6 and TRBJ2-7, with D possibly being TRBD2 (5 bases). The germline V gene has CDR1 SGHVS and CDR2 FNYEAQ. The CDR3 sequence is 15 residues long. The V end was cut by 1 base, the J end by 2 bases, with 12 bases between. The DNA for the CDR3 is TGTGCCAGCAGCTTAGACCCGGGATGGACCTACGAGCAGTACTTC. Translation: CASSLDPGWTYEQYF.

V usage is TRBV7-9 and J usage is TRBJ2-2; D gene ambiguous. The CDR3 spans 13 residues. The V and J ends lost 7 bases and 7 bases respectively, with 13 bases between them. The germline V gene encodes CDR1 SEHNR and CDR2 FQNEAQ (reference sequence). The CDR3 here is CASTLSLVGELFF. CDR3 nucleotide sequence: TGTGCCAGCACACTTTCTTTGGTCGGGGAGCTGTTTTTT. The full variable domain, rest sourced from reference TRBV7-9 and TRBJ2-2, is DTGVSQNPRHKITKRGQNVTFRCDPISEHNRLYWYRQTLGQGPEFLTYFQNEAQLEKSRLLSDRFSAERPKGSFSTLEIQRTEQGDSAMYLCASTLSLVGELFFGEGSRLTVL.

The rearrangement uses TRBV7-9 and TRBJ2-2, with 7 bases identical to TRBD1. The CDR3 consists of 15 residues. Germline CDR1 SEHNR, CDR2 FQNEAQ (reference sequence). Losses at the gene ends were 5 bases for V and 8 bases for J; bases not matched to a gene: 11. The CDR3 DNA follows: TGTGCCAGCAGCCTGACAGGGAGTCGAGCAGGGGAGCTGTTTTTT. Encoded protein: CASSLTGSRAGELFF.

V usage is TRBV28 and J usage is TRBJ1-3; no definite D call. Germline lookup yields CDR1 MDHEN and CDR2 SYDVKM. V shed 5 bases and J shed 1 base, with 21 bases lying between them. The length of the CDR3 is 18 residues. The CDR3 DNA reads as TGTGCCAGCAGTGGATACCCACCGACGTTTGTGTCTGGAAACACCATATATTTT. Encoded protein: CASSGYPPTFVSGNTIYF.

V gene TRBV11-2 combines with J gene TRBJ2-4, with 7 bases identical to TRBD1. Germline CDR1 SGHAT, CDR2 FQNNGV. This CDR3 is 12 amino acids long. The J segment lost 12 bases and the V segment lost 3 bases, leaving 5 bases of the junction unmatched. The CDR3 nucleotides are TGTGCCAGCAGCTTGGACCGGGACAGTCAGTACTTC. Its translation is CASSLDRDSQYF.

The chain recombines TRBV5-6 with TRBJ1-2; no clear D gene. Germline V gives CDR1 SGHDT, CDR2 YYEEEE. The CDR3 loop spans 13 amino acids. Trimming stripped 6 bases from V and 5 bases from J, with 14 bases between. CDR3 loop: CASTSTRKYGYTF. The CDR3 nucleotides read TGTGCCAGCACCTCGACACGGAAATATGGCTACACCTTC.

This clone appeared a few times. The V and J genes are TRBV15 and TRBJ2-2, with 7 bases identical to TRBD2. V trimming: 5 bases; J trimming: 5 bases; junction bases outside the gene matches: 8. The CDR3 has 15 residues. The germline gives CDR1 LNHNV, CDR2 YYDKDF (reference sequence). This CDR3 is CATSGGVRHTGELFF. In DNA form, the CDR3 reads TGTGCCACCAGCGGGGGGGTACGCCATACCGGGGAGCTGTTTTTT.

The chain combines TRBV6-5 with TRBJ1-1; no clear D. The CDR3 loop spans 15 amino acids. Germline-derived CDR1 and CDR2 are MNHEY and SVGAGI. Trimming shortened V by 6 bases and J by 0 bases, and 14 bases separated the two germline ends. This CDR3 is CASSKQYFMNTEAFF. CDR3 in DNA: TGTGCCAGCAGCAAACAGTACTTCATGAACACTGAAGCTTTCTTT.

This chain uses TRBV5-4 with TRBJ2-1, with 7 bases aligning to TRBD2. The CDR3 has 15 amino acids. The ends lost 0 bases at V and 0 bases at J; junction bases unmatched: 0. Looked up from germline, CDR1 is SGHNT and CDR2 is YYREEE (reference sequence). CDR3 in amino acids: CASSLGLASYNEQFF. CDR3 DNA: TGTGCCAGCAGCTTGGGACTAGCCTCCTACAATGAGCAGTTCTTC.